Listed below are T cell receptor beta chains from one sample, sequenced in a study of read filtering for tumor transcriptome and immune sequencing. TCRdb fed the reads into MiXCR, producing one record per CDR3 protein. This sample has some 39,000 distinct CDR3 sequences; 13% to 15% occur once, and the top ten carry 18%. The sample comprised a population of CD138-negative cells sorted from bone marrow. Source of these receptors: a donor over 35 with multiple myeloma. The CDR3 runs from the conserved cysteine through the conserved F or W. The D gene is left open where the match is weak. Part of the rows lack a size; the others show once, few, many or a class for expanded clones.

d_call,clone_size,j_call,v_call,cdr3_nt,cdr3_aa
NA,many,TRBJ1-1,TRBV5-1,TGCGCCAGCAGCACTCGGACGGCGAACACTGAAGCTTTCTTT,CASSTRTANTEAFF
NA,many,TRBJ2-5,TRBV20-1,TGCAGTGCTAGATTGGGCGGTGAACAAGAGACCCAGTACTTC,CSARLGGEQETQYF
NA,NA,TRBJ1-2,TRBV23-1,TGCGCCAGCACCTTACAGGGAATTCATGGCTACACCTTC,CASTLQGIHGYTF
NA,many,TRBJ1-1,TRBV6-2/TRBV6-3,TGTGCCAGCAGTTACGGGTCAGGGAGCACTGAAGCTTTCTTT,CASSYGSGSTEAFF
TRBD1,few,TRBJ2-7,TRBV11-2,TGTGCCAGCAGTGTAAACCCGGGACAGACTCTTCATGAGCAGTACTTC,CASSVNPGQTLHEQYF
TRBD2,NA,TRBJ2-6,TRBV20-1,TGCAGTTCTTCCGGGACTATTGGGGCCAACGTCCTGACTTTC,CSSSGTIGANVLTF
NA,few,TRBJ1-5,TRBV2,TGTGCCAGCAACGCAGGGAAAGGGAATCAGCCCCAGCATTTT,CASNAGKGNQPQHF
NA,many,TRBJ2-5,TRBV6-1,TGTGCCAGCAGTGAACCGCAGGGGCAAGAGACCCAGTACTTC,CASSEPQGQETQYF
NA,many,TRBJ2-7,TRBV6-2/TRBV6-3,TGTGCCAGCGGAGGGTTAGCCTACGAGCAGTACTTC,CASGGLAYEQYF
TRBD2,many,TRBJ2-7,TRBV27,TGTGCCAGCAGTTTAAACGGCGGGGGGGCCCACGAGCAGTACTTC,CASSLNGGGAHEQYF
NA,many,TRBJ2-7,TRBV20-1,TGCAGTGCTAGGGCCTCCCCGAGGGTGCAGTACTTC,CSARASPRVQYF
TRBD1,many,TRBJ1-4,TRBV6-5,TGTGCCAGCAGTTACGACAGGGCCCTTAATGAAAAACTGTTTTTT,CASSYDRALNEKLFF
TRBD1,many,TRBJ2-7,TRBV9,TGTGCCAGCAGCGTAGAAACAGGGGGCCGGGAGCAGTACTTC,CASSVETGGREQYF
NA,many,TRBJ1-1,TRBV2,TGTGCCAGAGGACAGAGGGGCACTGAAGCTTTCTTT,CARGQRGTEAFF
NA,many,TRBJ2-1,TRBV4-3,TGTGCCAGCAGCCAGGGTTACAATGAGCAGTTCTTC,CASSQGYNEQFF
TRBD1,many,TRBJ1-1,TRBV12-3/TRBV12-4,TGTGCCAGCAGTGACCGGGACAGGGGGAACACTGAAGCTTTCTTT,CASSDRDRGNTEAFF
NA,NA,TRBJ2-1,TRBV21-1,TGTGCCAGCCTCATCACCAGGGGGCAGGGCAATGAGCAGTTCTTC,CASLITRGQGNEQFF
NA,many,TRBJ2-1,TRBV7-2,TGTGCCAGCAGCTTGGGGGCCTCCTACAATGAGCAGTTCTTC,CASSLGASYNEQFF
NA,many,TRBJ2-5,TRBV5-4,TGTGCCAGCAGCTTGGGCAGCCAAGAGACCCAGTACTTC,CASSLGSQETQYF
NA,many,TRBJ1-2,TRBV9,TGTGCCAGCAGCGTAGGTCCCCTCTATGGCTACACCTTC,CASSVGPLYGYTF
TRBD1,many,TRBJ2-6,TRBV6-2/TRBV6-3,TGTGCCAGCAGCCCCTATGGACAGGGGTTGGCTGGGGCCAACGTCCTGACTTTC,CASSPYGQGLAGANVLTF
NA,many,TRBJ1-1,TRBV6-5,TGTGCCAGCAGTTACTCGATAGGCAGGAACACTGAAGCTTTCTTT,CASSYSIGRNTEAFF
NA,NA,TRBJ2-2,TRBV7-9,TGTGCCAGCAGCTTTCGACGGGGTGGCGGGGAGCTGTTTTTT,CASSFRRGGGELFF
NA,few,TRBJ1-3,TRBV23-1,TGCGCCACCTCCTACCTGGTGGCAGGGCTTGTCGGAAACACCATATATTTT,CATSYLVAGLVGNTIYF
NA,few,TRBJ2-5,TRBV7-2,TGTGCCAGCAGCTTAGTGAGTGTCCAGGAGACCCAGTACTTC,CASSLVSVQETQYF
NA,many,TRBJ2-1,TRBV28,TGTGCCAGCAGTTTAGGCAGCCTCTCCTACAATGAGCAGTTCTTC,CASSLGSLSYNEQFF
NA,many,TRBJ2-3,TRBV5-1,TGCGCCAGCCGGGATACTAGCACAGATACGCAGTATTTT,CASRDTSTDTQYF
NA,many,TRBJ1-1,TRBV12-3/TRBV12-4,TGTGCCAGCAGTTACTGGGGGGACACTGAAGCTTTCTTT,CASSYWGDTEAFF
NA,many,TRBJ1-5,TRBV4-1,TGCGCCAGCAGCCAAGCACTGAACAATCAGCCCCAGCATTTT,CASSQALNNQPQHF
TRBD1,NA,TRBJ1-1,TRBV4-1,TGCGCCAGCAGCCACCTCTCCGGGACAGGGGCCACTGAAGCTTTCTTT,CASSHLSGTGATEAFF
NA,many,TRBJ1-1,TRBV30,TGTGCCTGGCATCGACAGGTGTACACTGAAGCTTTCTTT,CAWHRQVYTEAFF
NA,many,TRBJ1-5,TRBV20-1,TGCAGTCCAAAAGTTATATCTCAGCCCCAGCATTTT,CSPKVISQPQHF
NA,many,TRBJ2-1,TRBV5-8,TGTGCCAGCAGCAGACAGGTGGGCAAAACGGATGAGCAGTTCTTC,CASSRQVGKTDEQFF
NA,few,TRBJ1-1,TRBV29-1,TGCAGCGCAAGGGTCCTGGGCACTGAAGCTTTCTTT,CSARVLGTEAFF
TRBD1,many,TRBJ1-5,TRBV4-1,TGCGCCAGCAGAGTGGGACAGACGGGCAATCAGCCCCAGCATTTT,CASRVGQTGNQPQHF
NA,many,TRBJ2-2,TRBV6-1,TGTGCCAGCATTAAGGGGCAGGGTGCCAACACCGGGGAGCTGTTTTTT,CASIKGQGANTGELFF
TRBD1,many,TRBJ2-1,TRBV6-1,TGTGCCAGCAGTGGGGACAGGGGTTACTACAATGAGCAGTTCTTC,CASSGDRGYYNEQFF
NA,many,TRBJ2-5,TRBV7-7,TGTGCTAGCAGCTCACCGGGCCAAAGACAGACCCAGTACTTC,CASSSPGQRQTQYF
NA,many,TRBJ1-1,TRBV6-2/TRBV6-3,TGTGCCAGCAGTCGACAGAACACTGAAGCTTTCTTT,CASSRQNTEAFF
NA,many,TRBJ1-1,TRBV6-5,TGTGCCACCTACCCTGGGGGGTTTAGCACTGAAGCTTTCTTT,CATYPGGFSTEAFF